This T cell receptor beta chain stems from a study of cytomegalovirus exposure and HLA in healthy donors. This clone appeared once. What it binds is unknown. With 0 bases clipped from V and 9 bases from J, the junction kept 5 bases outside the gene matches. The length of the CDR3 is 15 residues. CDR1 and CDR2 (germline): MGHRA, YSYEKL. Overall study findings and caveats: Later work associated roughly 17,000 TCR beta sequences with HLA alleles at 0.05 false discovery rate.

The PCR made use of 60 Vbeta and 13 Jbeta primers. Sequenced by immunoSEQ multiplex PCR; TCRdb stores in-frame clones only, minus some. The sample includes 110,000 to 150,000 clones, more than 75% of them seen just once. This clonotype was sampled from a young man in good health and CMV-seronegative. Sample: PBMCs. This chain connects TRBV4-1 to TRBJ1-4, with TRBD1 matching 9 bases. CDR3 DNA sequence: TGCGCCAGCAGCCAAGATCAGAACAGGGGGCAAAAACTGTTTTTT. It is translated as CASSQDQNRGQKLFF.